The next 7 T cell receptor beta chains were all read from a single sample in a study of graft-versus-host responses after intestinal transplantation. Method: immunoSEQ multiplex PCR; TCRdb's copy keeps in-frame clones and lacks some. Found here are around 100,000 clones, roughly 93% of them singletons; the top ten hold less than 1.5%. These TCRs' antigens remain unknown. The sequences come from unstimulated CD8+ T cells sorted from spleen or lymph node cells, collected before intestinal transplant. These receptors were obtained from a human donor who received an intestinal transplant.

The chain combines TRBV19 with TRBJ2-3; D could derive from TRBD1 or TRBD2 (5 bases each). The CDR3 totals 15 residues. The V gene lost 5 bases and the J gene lost 3 bases, with 15 bases spanning the gap. Per germline, CDR1 LNHDA and CDR2 SQIVND (reference sequence). This CDR3 is CASSSREFGTDTQYF. For the CDR3, the DNA is TGTGCCAGTAGTTCCAGGGAGTTCGGGACAGATACGCAGTATTTT.

This clone was counted once. J is TRBJ2-2 and V is TRBV28; possible D gene TRBD1, 5 bases. The germline V gene has CDR1 MDHEN and CDR2 SYDVKM. This CDR3 region has 16 residues. The V gene lost 0 bases and the J gene lost 1 base, with 9 bases spanning the gap. Here the CDR3 DNA reads TGTGCCAGCAGTTTATGGGGCAGGGTGAACACCGGGGAGCTGTTTTTT. Translated, it gives CASSLWGRVNTGELFF.

The chain couples TRBV14 to TRBJ2-5, with D perhaps TRBD2 (6 bases). CDR1 and CDR2 (germline): SGHDN, FVKESK. Trimming cost V 6 bases and J 8 bases, with 19 bases left between them. CDR3 length equals 14 residues. CDR3 coding DNA: TGTGCCAGCAGGCCAACAGGAGGGAAGAGAACCCAGTACTTC. Translating gives CASRPTGGKRTQYF.

The V and J genes are TRBV5-1 and TRBJ1-1; possible D gene TRBD1, 5 bases. Trimming left V 4 bases short and J 1 base short, with 14 bases between. This CDR3 has 15 residues. Germline CDR1 and CDR2: SGHRS and YFSETQ. The CDR3 region is CASSRLIGGNTEAFF. In DNA, the CDR3 is TGCGCCAGCAGCCGCTTAATTGGGGGGAACACTGAAGCTTTCTTT.

The chain joins TRBV29-1 to TRBJ1-2, with unresolved D. Deletions cut 5 bases from V and 2 bases from J, with 6 bases between. The CDR3 is 11 amino acids. Per the germline V gene, CDR1 is SQVTM and CDR2 is ANQGSEA. CDR3 region: CSVRGNYGYTF. Here the CDR3 DNA reads TGCAGCGTTCGAGGGAACTATGGCTACACCTTC.

The chain combines TRBV7-6 with TRBJ2-2, with D possibly matching TRBD2 (6 bases). V lost 5 bases and J 7 bases, leaving 20 bases between the germline ends. CDR1 is SGHVS and CDR2 is FNYEAQ in the germline V gene. CDR3 size: 16 residues. The CDR3 reads CASSPLAPQGGGELFF. The CDR3 nucleotides read TGTGCCAGCAGCCCCCTGGCCCCCCAGGGAGGCGGGGAGCTGTTTTTT.

This chain links TRBV7-9 with TRBJ1-1; no definite D call. V lost 6 bases and J lost 1, with 15 bases in between. Germline-derived CDR1 and CDR2 are SEHNR and FQNEAQ (reference sequence). The CDR3 is 15 residues long. CDR3 protein: CASSGLEVGNTEAFF. CDR3 bases: TGTGCCAGCAGTGGGCTAGAGGTGGGGAACACTGAAGCTTTCTTT. The complete variable domain, with remaining parts taken from reference TRBV7-9 and TRBJ1-1, reads DTGVSQNPRHKITKRGQNVTFRCDPISEHNRLYWYRQTLGQGPEFLTYFQNEAQLEKSRLLSDRFSAERPKGSFSTLEIQRTEQGDSAMYLCASSGLEVGNTEAFFGQGTRLTVV.